This T cell receptor beta chain stems from a study of cytomegalovirus exposure and HLA in healthy donors. On this clone itself: Its target is unknown.

Study-wide results and caveats: Researchers catalogued approximately 160 TCR beta chains as cytomegalovirus-associated. In a later analysis, the majority of CMV-associated beta chains seemingly showed HLA restriction. Both high specificity and high sensitivity reportedly marked the classifier's diagnosis of cytomegalovirus status.

This CDR3 has 15 residues. Unmatched junction bases numbered 7, after V lost 3 bases and J lost 8 bases. CDR1 LNHDA and CDR2 SQIVND come from the germline V gene (reference sequence). PCR involved 60 Vbeta and 13 Jbeta primers. Generated by immunoSEQ multiplex PCR, the TCRdb table keeps only in-frame clones and is missing some. Of about 130,000 clones in the sample, about 70% are singletons; the top ten hold less than 3%. This sequence joins TRBV19 and TRBJ1-4, with 9 bases that match TRBD1. What was sequenced was PBMCs. This TCR was recovered from a middle-aged woman in good health and CMV-seronegative. The CDR3 sequence is CASSIGGQGSEKLFF. CDR3 DNA: TGTGCCAGTAGTATTGGGGGACAGGGAAGCGAAAAACTGTTTTTT.